The rows below give T cell receptor beta chains drawn from one sample of a study of T cell responses to AZD1222 COVID-19 vaccine. TCRdb's copy holds only in-frame clones and misses some; the assay was immunoSEQ multiplex PCR. This sample carries 90,000 to 150,000 clones, about 90% of them seen once, and the ten largest clones take around 9.4%. The starting material was peripheral blood, obtained on day 0 of AZD1222 vaccination. Source of these receptors: an adult in good health. Both conserved end residues are part of each CDR3. The D gene is left open where the match is weak. The size of a clone is reported for some rows only, either as once, few or many, or as a class for expanded clones.

J: TRBJ2-1
D: TRBD1
V: TRBV11-3
size: few
DNA: TGTGCCAGCAGCTTCATATGGTCAGGACAGGGGGTCCGCAATGAGCAGTTCTTC
CDR3: CASSFIWSGQGVRNEQFF

J: TRBJ2-1
D: TRBD2
V: TRBV19
size: NA
DNA: TGTGCCAGTAGCCTAGCGGGTAGCAATGAGCAGTTCTTC
CDR3: CASSLAGSNEQFF

J: TRBJ2-7
D: NA
V: TRBV3-1/TRBV3-2
size: NA
DNA: TGTGCCAGCGCGGGGACCTTCGGCGACGAGCAGTACTTC
CDR3: CASAGTFGDEQYF

J: TRBJ2-7
D: TRBD2
V: TRBV7-8
size: NA
DNA: TGTGCCAGCAGCTTAGGTAGGGCTAGCGGGAGCCACGAGCAGTACTTC
CDR3: CASSLGRASGSHEQYF

J: TRBJ1-2
D: TRBD1
V: TRBV27
size: NA
DNA: TGTGCCAGCAGTCCCGGGGGACAGCTCTATGGCTACACCTTC
CDR3: CASSPGGQLYGYTF

J: TRBJ2-3
D: TRBD1
V: TRBV13
size: NA
DNA: TGTGCCAGCAGCTTCGGACAGGGCTGGGGTGAGACAGATACGCAGTATTTT
CDR3: CASSFGQGWGETDTQYF

J: TRBJ1-5
D: NA
V: TRBV27
size: NA
DNA: TGTGCCAGCAGTTCCTGGGGAAATCAGCCCCAGCATTTT
CDR3: CASSSWGNQPQHF

J: TRBJ2-5
D: TRBD1
V: TRBV11-2
size: NA
DNA: TGTGCCAGCAGCCCAGACAGGGGAGAGACCCAGTACTTC
CDR3: CASSPDRGETQYF

J: TRBJ2-7
D: NA
V: TRBV27
size: NA
DNA: TGTGCCAGCTCCTTAGGGGGGTACGAGCAGTACTTC
CDR3: CASSLGGYEQYF

J: TRBJ2-7
D: TRBD1
V: TRBV6-2/TRBV6-3
size: NA
DNA: TGTGCCAGCAGTTACTCACAGGGGCGCTCCTACGAGCAGTACTTC
CDR3: CASSYSQGRSYEQYF

J: TRBJ1-3
D: TRBD1
V: TRBV5-1
size: NA
DNA: TGCGCCAGCAGCTTCGGGACAGAACTAGGAAGAAACACCATATATTTT
CDR3: CASSFGTELGRNTIYF

J: TRBJ2-7
D: NA
V: TRBV5-1
size: NA
DNA: TGCGCCAGCAGCCTCAAGAGGGGTCTCGGGCAGTACTTC
CDR3: CASSLKRGLGQYF

J: TRBJ2-1
D: TRBD2
V: TRBV30
size: NA
DNA: TGTGCCTGGAGCGCCCGCAAAGGGGAGCGGGGGTACAATGAGCAGTTCTTC
CDR3: CAWSARKGERGYNEQFF

J: TRBJ1-4
D: TRBD1
V: TRBV5-6
size: once
DNA: TGTGCCAGCAGCAACACAGGGGTGGAGGAAAAACTGTTTTTT
CDR3: CASSNTGVEEKLFF

J: TRBJ1-5
D: TRBD1
V: TRBV28
size: NA
DNA: TGTGCCAGCAATCCGGACAGGGTGAATAATCAGCCCCAGCATTTT
CDR3: CASNPDRVNNQPQHF

J: TRBJ1-3
D: NA
V: TRBV30
size: NA
DNA: TGTGCCTGGGAAACGCCCGGAAACACCATATATTTT
CDR3: CAWETPGNTIYF

J: TRBJ1-4
D: NA
V: TRBV27
size: NA
DNA: TGTGCCAGCAGTTTATTGGGCGGGGGGAGAGAAAAACTGTTTTTT
CDR3: CASSLLGGGREKLFF

J: TRBJ1-1
D: TRBD1
V: TRBV5-8
size: NA
DNA: TGTGCCAGCAGCGGATGGACAGGGACTGAAGCTTTCTTT
CDR3: CASSGWTGTEAFF

J: TRBJ1-1
D: NA
V: TRBV19
size: once
DNA: TGTGCCAGTAACAGGCGACAGAGCACTGAAGCTTTCTTT
CDR3: CASNRRQSTEAFF

J: TRBJ2-2
D: NA
V: TRBV7-9
size: NA
DNA: TGTGCCAGCAGCCCGGGACATGTGGACACCGGGGAGCTGTTTTTT
CDR3: CASSPGHVDTGELFF

J: TRBJ2-1
D: TRBD2
V: TRBV7-9
size: few
DNA: TGTGCCAGCAGCTTAGCGCTAGCGGGGTCCTACAATGAGCAGTTCTTC
CDR3: CASSLALAGSYNEQFF

J: TRBJ2-5
D: NA
V: TRBV11-3
size: NA
DNA: TGTGCCAGCAGCACCTCCAGGGATTCGTGGGTGGCTGGCCAAGAGACCCAGTACTTC
CDR3: CASSTSRDSWVAGQETQYF

J: TRBJ2-7
D: TRBD2
V: TRBV4-1
size: NA
DNA: TGCGCCAGCAGCCAAGTTTTGCGGGGGAGCTCCTACGAGCAGTACTTC
CDR3: CASSQVLRGSSYEQYF

J: TRBJ1-3
D: NA
V: TRBV7-9
size: NA
DNA: TGTGCCAGCAGCTTAGCGGGGTCTGGAAACACCATATATTTT
CDR3: CASSLAGSGNTIYF

J: TRBJ2-3
D: NA
V: TRBV11-1
size: NA
DNA: TGTGCCAGCAGCTTAGAGAGGTTAGATACGCAGTATTTT
CDR3: CASSLERLDTQYF

J: TRBJ2-3
D: NA
V: TRBV5-5
size: NA
DNA: TGTGCCAGCAGCCAGGGGTGGGCGGCTAGCACAGATACGCAGTATTTT
CDR3: CASSQGWAASTDTQYF

J: TRBJ2-1
D: NA
V: TRBV11-2
size: NA
DNA: TGTGCCAGCAGCTCCCCGGTCGTGGGTTACAATGAGCAGTTCTTC
CDR3: CASSSPVVGYNEQFF

J: TRBJ2-5
D: TRBD1
V: TRBV6-5
size: few
DNA: TGTGCCACCAGACCCGGGACAGCGACGGAGACCCAGTACTTC
CDR3: CATRPGTATETQYF

J: TRBJ1-1
D: NA
V: TRBV11-3
size: NA
DNA: TGTGCCAGCAGCTTAGGCTTGGGGCATGGGGCTTTCTTT
CDR3: CASSLGLGHGAFF

J: TRBJ2-7
D: NA
V: TRBV3-1/TRBV3-2
size: NA
DNA: TGTGCCAGCAGCCAAGGGTTTCTAGGGGCCTACGAGCAGTACTTC
CDR3: CASSQGFLGAYEQYF

J: TRBJ2-5
D: NA
V: TRBV3-1/TRBV3-2
size: few
DNA: TGTGCCAGCACGGGCCCCACCCAGGGGGAGACCCAGTACTTC
CDR3: CASTGPTQGETQYF

J: TRBJ2-7
D: TRBD1
V: TRBV11-2
size: NA
DNA: TGTGCCAGCAGACCCCCGGGACAGAGGTACTACGAGCAGTACTTC
CDR3: CASRPPGQRYYEQYF

J: TRBJ2-7
D: TRBD1
V: TRBV9
size: few
DNA: TGTGCCAGCAGCGGACAGGGGGCTTACGAGCAGTACTTC
CDR3: CASSGQGAYEQYF

J: TRBJ1-2
D: TRBD1
V: TRBV6-5
size: NA
DNA: TGTGCCAGTCGGGACAGCTGGGGCTACACCTTC
CDR3: CASRDSWGYTF

J: TRBJ1-1
D: NA
V: TRBV7-3
size: NA
DNA: TGTGCCAGCAGCCAAGGACAGAGGAACACTGAAGCTTTCTTT
CDR3: CASSQGQRNTEAFF

J: TRBJ1-4
D: TRBD1
V: TRBV15
size: once
DNA: TGTGCCACCAGCAGAGAGGACAGGGGGCTAAGTAATGAAAAACTGTTTTTT
CDR3: CATSREDRGLSNEKLFF

J: TRBJ2-7
D: NA
V: TRBV28
size: few
DNA: TGTGCCAGCAGTTTATTTCATCCCTACGAGCAGTACTTC
CDR3: CASSLFHPYEQYF

J: TRBJ1-5
D: NA
V: TRBV4-1
size: few
DNA: TGCGCCAGCAGCCAAGAGTACAGGAGCAATCAGCCCCAGCATTTT
CDR3: CASSQEYRSNQPQHF

J: TRBJ2-3
D: NA
V: TRBV10-3
size: NA
DNA: TGTGCCATCAGTGAGCCTCCGAGTGGGGTGAGTCGGCCGAGTAGCACAGATACGCAGTATTTT
CDR3: CAISEPPSGVSRPSSTDTQYF

J: TRBJ2-3
D: NA
V: TRBV7-2
size: once
DNA: TGTGCCAGCAGCTCCCGACTAGCAGATACGCAGTATTTT
CDR3: CASSSRLADTQYF

J: TRBJ1-2
D: NA
V: TRBV7-9
size: NA
DNA: TGTGCCAGCAGCTTAGCGCCTGGCAGGGGTGGCTACACCTTC
CDR3: CASSLAPGRGGYTF

J: TRBJ1-2
D: NA
V: TRBV21-1
size: NA
DNA: TGTGCCAGCCTCAAAGAGACAATCTCGGGCTATGGCTACACCTTC
CDR3: CASLKETISGYGYTF

J: TRBJ1-2
D: TRBD1
V: TRBV28
size: NA
DNA: TGTGCCAGCAGTTTACTGGACAGGGAGGGGGGCTACACCTTC
CDR3: CASSLLDREGGYTF

J: TRBJ1-4
D: NA
V: TRBV25-1
size: NA
DNA: TGTGCCAGCAGTGAAGTGGCGGGGGAAGGGAATGAAAAACTGTTTTTT
CDR3: CASSEVAGEGNEKLFF

J: TRBJ1-1
D: TRBD1
V: TRBV19
size: NA
DNA: TGTGCCAGTAGCAAGACAGGGGCCCTTGAAGCTTTCTTT
CDR3: CASSKTGALEAFF

J: TRBJ1-6
D: TRBD1
V: TRBV5-1
size: NA
DNA: TGCGCCAGCAGCTTGGAGGGACAGGGGAATTCACCCCTCCACTTT
CDR3: CASSLEGQGNSPLHF

J: TRBJ2-6
D: NA
V: TRBV2
size: once
DNA: TGTGCCAGCACAGGGACTGGGGCCAACGTCCTGACTTTC
CDR3: CASTGTGANVLTF

J: TRBJ1-4
D: TRBD1
V: TRBV30
size: NA
DNA: TGTGCCTGGAGCCCCCCGGTGGGCAGGGGGAGAGAAAAACTGTTTTTT
CDR3: CAWSPPVGRGREKLFF

J: TRBJ2-2
D: NA
V: TRBV7-6
size: NA
DNA: TGTGCCAGCAGCACCGAAGCGGGACACGGGGAGCTGTTTTTT
CDR3: CASSTEAGHGELFF

J: TRBJ2-2
D: NA
V: TRBV7-2
size: NA
DNA: TGTGCCAGCAGCCAGGGGCGGGGCTCGAACACCGGGGAGCTGTTTTTT
CDR3: CASSQGRGSNTGELFF

J: TRBJ2-1
D: TRBD2
V: TRBV3-1/TRBV3-2
size: NA
DNA: TGTGCCAGCAGGCCAGCGGGGCACAATGAGCAGTTCTTC
CDR3: CASRPAGHNEQFF

J: TRBJ1-4
D: NA
V: TRBV11-3
size: NA
DNA: TGTGCCAGCAGCCCATACGCCGGGGCGGGATATGAAAAACTGTTTTTT
CDR3: CASSPYAGAGYEKLFF

J: TRBJ1-4
D: NA
V: TRBV11-3
size: NA
DNA: TGTGCCAGCAGCTTACGGGGGCAGGGTGAAAAACTGTTTTTT
CDR3: CASSLRGQGEKLFF

J: TRBJ1-1
D: NA
V: TRBV7-9
size: NA
DNA: TGTGCCAGCAGCCGGAGCGGGCTGAACACTGAAGCTTTCTTT
CDR3: CASSRSGLNTEAFF

J: TRBJ1-4
D: NA
V: TRBV6-5
size: once
DNA: TGTGCCAGCCGGAGAACTAATGAAAAACTGTTTTTT
CDR3: CASRRTNEKLFF

J: TRBJ2-7
D: NA
V: TRBV30
size: NA
DNA: TGTGCCTGGAGTGGATTGAAAGCCGCCGACGAGCAGTACTTC
CDR3: CAWSGLKAADEQYF

J: TRBJ2-5
D: NA
V: TRBV3-1/TRBV3-2
size: few
DNA: TGTGCCAGCAGCCAGGGAAGTACTGGAGAGACCCAGTACTTC
CDR3: CASSQGSTGETQYF

J: TRBJ1-1
D: NA
V: TRBV7-9
size: NA
DNA: TGTGCCAGCAGCTTAGATCTCGGCAGATCTAACACTGAAGCTTTCTTT
CDR3: CASSLDLGRSNTEAFF

J: TRBJ1-2
D: TRBD1
V: TRBV5-1
size: NA
DNA: TGCGCCAGCAGCCTAGGACAGGGACTTCTCAACTATGGCTACACCTTC
CDR3: CASSLGQGLLNYGYTF